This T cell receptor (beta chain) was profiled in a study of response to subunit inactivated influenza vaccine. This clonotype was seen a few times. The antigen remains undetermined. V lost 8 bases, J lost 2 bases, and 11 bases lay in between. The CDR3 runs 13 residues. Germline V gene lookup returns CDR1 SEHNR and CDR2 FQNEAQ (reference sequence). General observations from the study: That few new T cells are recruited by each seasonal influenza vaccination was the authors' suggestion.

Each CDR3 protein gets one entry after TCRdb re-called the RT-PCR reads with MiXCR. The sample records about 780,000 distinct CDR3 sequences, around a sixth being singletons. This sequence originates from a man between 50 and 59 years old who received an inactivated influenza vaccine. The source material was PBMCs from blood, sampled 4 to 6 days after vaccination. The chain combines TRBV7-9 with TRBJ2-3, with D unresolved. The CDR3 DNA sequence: TGTGCCAGCCGAGGACGGTCCACAGATACGCAGTATTTT. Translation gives CASRGRSTDTQYF.